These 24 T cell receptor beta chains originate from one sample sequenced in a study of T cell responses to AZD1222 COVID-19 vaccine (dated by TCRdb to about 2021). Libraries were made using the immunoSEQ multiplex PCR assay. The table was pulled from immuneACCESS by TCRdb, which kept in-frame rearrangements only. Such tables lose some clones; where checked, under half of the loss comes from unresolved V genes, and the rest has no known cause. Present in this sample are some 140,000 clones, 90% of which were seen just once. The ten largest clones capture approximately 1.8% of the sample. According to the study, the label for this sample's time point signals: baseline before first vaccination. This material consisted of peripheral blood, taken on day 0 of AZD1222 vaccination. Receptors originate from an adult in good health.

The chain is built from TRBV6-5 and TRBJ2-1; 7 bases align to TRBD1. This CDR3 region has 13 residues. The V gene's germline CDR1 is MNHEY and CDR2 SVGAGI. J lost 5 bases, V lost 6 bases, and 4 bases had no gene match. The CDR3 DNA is TGTGCCAGCAGAACGGACAGGAACAATGAGCAGTTCTTC. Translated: CASRTDRNNEQFF.

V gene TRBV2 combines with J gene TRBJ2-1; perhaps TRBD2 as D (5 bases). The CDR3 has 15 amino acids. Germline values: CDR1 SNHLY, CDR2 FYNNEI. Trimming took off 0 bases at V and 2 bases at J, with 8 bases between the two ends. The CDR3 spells CASSEAGVPYNEQFF. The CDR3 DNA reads TGTGCCAGCAGTGAAGCGGGAGTACCCTACAATGAGCAGTTCTTC.

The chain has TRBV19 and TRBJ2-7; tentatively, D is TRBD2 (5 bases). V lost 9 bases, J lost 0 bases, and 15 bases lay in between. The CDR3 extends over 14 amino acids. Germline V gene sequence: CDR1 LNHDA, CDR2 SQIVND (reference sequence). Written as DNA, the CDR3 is TGTGCCAGCAGTCAGGAGGCGAGCTCCTACGAGCAGTACTTC. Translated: CASSQEASSYEQYF.

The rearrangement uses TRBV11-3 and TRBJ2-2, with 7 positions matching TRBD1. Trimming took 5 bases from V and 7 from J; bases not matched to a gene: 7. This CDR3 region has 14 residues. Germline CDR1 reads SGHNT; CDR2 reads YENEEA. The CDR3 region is CASSKTGKIGELFF. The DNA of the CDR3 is TGTGCCAGCAGCAAGACAGGGAAGATCGGGGAGCTGTTTTTT.

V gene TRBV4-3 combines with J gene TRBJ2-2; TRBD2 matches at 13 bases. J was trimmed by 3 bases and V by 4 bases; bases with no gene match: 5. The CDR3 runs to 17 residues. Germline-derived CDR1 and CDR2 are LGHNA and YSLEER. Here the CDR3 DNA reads TGCGCCAGCAGCCTCGGACTAGCGGGGGTTTACACCGGGGAGCTGTTTTTT. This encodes CASSLGLAGVYTGELFF.

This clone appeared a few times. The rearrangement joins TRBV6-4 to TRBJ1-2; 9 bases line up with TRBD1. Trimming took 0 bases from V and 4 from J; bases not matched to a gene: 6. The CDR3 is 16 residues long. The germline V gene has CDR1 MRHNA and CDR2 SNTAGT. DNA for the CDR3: TGTGCCAGCAGTGACTCGAACAGGGGGCATACCTATGGCTACACCTTC. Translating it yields CASSDSNRGHTYGYTF.

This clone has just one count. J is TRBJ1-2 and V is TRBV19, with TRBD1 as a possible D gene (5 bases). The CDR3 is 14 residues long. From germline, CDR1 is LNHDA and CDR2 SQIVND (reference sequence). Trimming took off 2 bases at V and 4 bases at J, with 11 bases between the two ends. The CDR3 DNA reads TGTGCCAGTAGTATACTCCAGGGAGGCTATGGCTACACCTTC. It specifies CASSILQGGYGYTF.

The CDR3 spells CASSLVRANEKLFF. The CDR3 bases are TGTGCCAGCAGCTTAGTCAGGGCTAATGAAAAACTGTTTTTT. The gene calls are TRBV7-9 and TRBJ1-4; TRBD1 is a possible D gene (5 bases). Trimming took 1 base from V and 3 from J, leaving 6 bases between them. CDR3 length: 14 residues. Germline V gene data show CDR1 as SEHNR and CDR2 as FQNEAQ (reference sequence).

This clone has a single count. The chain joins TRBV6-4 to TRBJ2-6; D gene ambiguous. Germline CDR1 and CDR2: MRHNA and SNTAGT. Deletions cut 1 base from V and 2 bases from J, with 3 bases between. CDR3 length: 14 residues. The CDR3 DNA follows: TGTGCCAGCAGTGACTACGCTGGGGCCAACGTCCTGACTTTC. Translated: CASSDYAGANVLTF.

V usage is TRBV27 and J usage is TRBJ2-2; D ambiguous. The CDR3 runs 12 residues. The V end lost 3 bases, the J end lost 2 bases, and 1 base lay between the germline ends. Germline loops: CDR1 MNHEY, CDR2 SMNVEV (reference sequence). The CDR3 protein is CASSFNTGELFF. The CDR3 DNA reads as TGTGCCAGCAGTTTCAACACCGGGGAGCTGTTTTTT.

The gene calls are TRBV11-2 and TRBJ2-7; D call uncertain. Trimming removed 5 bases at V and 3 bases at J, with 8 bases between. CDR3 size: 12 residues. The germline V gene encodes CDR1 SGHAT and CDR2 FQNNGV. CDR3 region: CASSLQYYEQYF. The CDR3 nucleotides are TGTGCCAGCAGCCTACAGTACTACGAGCAGTACTTC.

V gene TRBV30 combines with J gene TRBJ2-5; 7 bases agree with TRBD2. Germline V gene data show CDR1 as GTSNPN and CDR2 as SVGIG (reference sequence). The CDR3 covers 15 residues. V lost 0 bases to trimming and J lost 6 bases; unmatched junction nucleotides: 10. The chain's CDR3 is CAWSVQAGYGKTQYF. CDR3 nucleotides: TGTGCCTGGAGTGTACAAGCGGGATACGGGAAGACCCAGTACTTC.

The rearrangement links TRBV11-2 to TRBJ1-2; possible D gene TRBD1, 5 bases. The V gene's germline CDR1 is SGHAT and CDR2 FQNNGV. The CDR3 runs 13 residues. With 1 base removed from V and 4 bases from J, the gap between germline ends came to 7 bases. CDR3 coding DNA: TGTGCCAGCAGCTTAGTCCAGGGCTATGGCTACACCTTC. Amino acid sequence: CASSLVQGYGYTF.

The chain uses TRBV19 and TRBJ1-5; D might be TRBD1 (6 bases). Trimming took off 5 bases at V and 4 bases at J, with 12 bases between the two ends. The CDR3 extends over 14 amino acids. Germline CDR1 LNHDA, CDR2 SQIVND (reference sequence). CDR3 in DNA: TGTGCCAGTAGTGTTACAGGGCTTAATCAGCCCCAGCATTTT. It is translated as CASSVTGLNQPQHF.

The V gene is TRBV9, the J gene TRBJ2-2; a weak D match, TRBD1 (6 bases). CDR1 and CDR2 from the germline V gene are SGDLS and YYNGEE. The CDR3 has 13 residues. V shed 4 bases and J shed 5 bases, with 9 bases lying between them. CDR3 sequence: CASSLQGTGELFF. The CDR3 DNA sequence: TGTGCCAGCAGCCTACAGGGAACCGGGGAGCTGTTTTTT. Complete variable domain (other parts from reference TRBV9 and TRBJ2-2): DSGVTQTPKHLITATGQRVTLRCSPRSGDLSVYWYQQSLDQGLQFLIQYYNGEERAKGNILERFSAQQFPDLHSELNLSSLELGDSALYFCASSLQGTGELFFGEGSRLTVL.

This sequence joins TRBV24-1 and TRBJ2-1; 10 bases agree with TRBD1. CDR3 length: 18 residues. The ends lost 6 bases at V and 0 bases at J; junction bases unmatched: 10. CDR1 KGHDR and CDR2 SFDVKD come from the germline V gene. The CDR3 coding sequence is TGTGCCACCAGTCCGGGACAGGGGTCCCTGGGCTCCTACAATGAGCAGTTCTTC. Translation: CATSPGQGSLGSYNEQFF.

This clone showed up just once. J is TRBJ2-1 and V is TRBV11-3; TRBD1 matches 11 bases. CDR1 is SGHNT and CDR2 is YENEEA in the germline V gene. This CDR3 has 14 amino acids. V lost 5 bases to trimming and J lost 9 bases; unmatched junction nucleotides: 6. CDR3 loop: CASSPGTGGGEQFF. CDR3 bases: TGTGCCAGCAGCCCCGGGACAGGGGGGGGTGAGCAGTTCTTC.

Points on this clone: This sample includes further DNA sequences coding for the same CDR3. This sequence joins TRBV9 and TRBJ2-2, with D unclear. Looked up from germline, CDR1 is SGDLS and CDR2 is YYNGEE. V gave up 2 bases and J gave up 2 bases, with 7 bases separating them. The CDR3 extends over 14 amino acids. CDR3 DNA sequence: TGTGCCAGCAGCGTCACCGGTAACACCGGGGAGCTGTTTTTT. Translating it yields CASSVTGNTGELFF.

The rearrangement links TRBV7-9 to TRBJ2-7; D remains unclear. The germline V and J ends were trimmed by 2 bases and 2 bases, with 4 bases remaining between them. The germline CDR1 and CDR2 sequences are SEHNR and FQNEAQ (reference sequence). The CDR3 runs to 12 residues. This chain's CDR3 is CASSLTAYEQYF. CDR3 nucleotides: TGTGCCAGCAGCTTAACAGCCTACGAGCAGTACTTC.

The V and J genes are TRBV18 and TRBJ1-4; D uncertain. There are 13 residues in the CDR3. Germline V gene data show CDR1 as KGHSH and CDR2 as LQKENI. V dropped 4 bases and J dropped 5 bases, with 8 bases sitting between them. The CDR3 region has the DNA TGTGCCAGCTCACATGCGCAGAATGAAAAACTGTTTTTT. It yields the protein CASSHAQNEKLFF.

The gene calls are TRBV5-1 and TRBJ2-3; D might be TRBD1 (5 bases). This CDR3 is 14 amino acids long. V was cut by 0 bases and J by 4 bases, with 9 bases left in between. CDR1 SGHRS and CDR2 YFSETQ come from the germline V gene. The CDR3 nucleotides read TGCGCCAGCAGCTTGGAGGGGCGGCCAGATACGCAGTATTTT. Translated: CASSLEGRPDTQYF.

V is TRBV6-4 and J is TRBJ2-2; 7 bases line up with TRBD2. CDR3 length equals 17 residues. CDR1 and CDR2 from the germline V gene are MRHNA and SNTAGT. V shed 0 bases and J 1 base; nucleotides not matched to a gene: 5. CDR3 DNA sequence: TGTGCCAGCAGTGACTCGTGGGCTAGCGGGAACACCGGGGAGCTGTTTTTT. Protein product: CASSDSWASGNTGELFF.

The CDR3 is CASSSDQTAGKAGEQYF. CDR3 nucleotides: TGTGCCAGCAGCTCGGATCAAACAGCGGGAAAAGCCGGAGAGCAGTACTTC. The V and J genes are TRBV7-9 and TRBJ2-7, with 7 bases lining up with TRBD2. Germline V gives CDR1 SEHNR, CDR2 FQNEAQ (reference sequence). This CDR3 has 17 residues. J gave up 7 bases and V 4 bases, and 19 bases lay outside the gene matches.

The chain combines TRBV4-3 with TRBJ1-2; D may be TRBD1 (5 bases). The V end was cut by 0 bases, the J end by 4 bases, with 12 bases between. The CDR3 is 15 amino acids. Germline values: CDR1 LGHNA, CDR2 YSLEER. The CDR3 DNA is TGCGCCAGCAGCCAAGACTTCGGGGGGGGCTATGGCTACACCTTC. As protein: CASSQDFGGGYGYTF.